The 23 T cell receptor beta chains listed next were all sequenced from one sample in a study of tumor and adjacent non-tumor tissue in lung cancer. This sample's RNA came from whole unsorted tissue. Three rounds of nested PCR, following a modified ARM-PCR protocol, produced the TCRbeta library. TCRdb re-called the multiplex PCR reads through MiXCR, storing one row per CDR3 protein. This table has about 200,000 distinct CDR3 sequences, over 55% appearing once. The sample comprised lung tumor tissue. The source is a man in his 60s with non-small cell lung cancer.

A remark on this clonotype: A clone one base away is much larger, so this may be a read error. The chain combines TRBV4-1 with TRBJ1-5, with D possibly matching TRBD1 (6 bases). The germline V gene encodes CDR1 MGHRA and CDR2 YSYEKL. CDR3 length equals 17 residues. V was clipped by 1 base and J by 7 bases, with 20 bases between them. The CDR3 region is CASSQVGRDTGVQPQHF. The CDR3 nucleotides are TGCGCCAGCAGCCAAGTGGGTAGGGACACGGGAGTACAGCCCCAGCATTTT.

A word on this clonotype: A single base separates this from a much larger clone, so it may be a read error. This chain uses TRBV20-1 with TRBJ2-7; 8 bases fit TRBD2. The length of the CDR3 is 16 residues. The ends lost 6 bases at V and 4 bases at J; junction bases unmatched: 17. In germline, CDR1 is DFQATT, CDR2 SNEGSKA (reference sequence). The CDR3 nucleotides are TGCAGTGCGGAACCGGGAATAGCGGGACCCAGATACGAGCAGTACTTC. Translating it yields CSAEPGIAGPRYEQYF.

The chain employs TRBV6-2 or TRBV6-3 and TRBJ1-1; 7 bases agree with TRBD1. The CDR3 has 14 residues. With V trimmed by 6 bases and J by 6 bases, 10 bases remained unmatched. Germline V gives CDR1 MNHEY, CDR2 SVGEGT. CDR3 protein: CASRLQGYIAEAFF. In nucleotides, the CDR3 is TGTGCCAGCAGGTTACAGGGGTATATCGCTGAAGCTTTCTTT.

Note on this clonotype: The junction shows a germline mismatch at one end, possibly a read error. The gene calls are TRBV6-1 and TRBJ1-1; D gene uncertain. Germline V gene data show CDR1 as MNHNS and CDR2 as SASEGT. This CDR3 is built from 12 residues. Written as DNA, the CDR3 is TGTGTCAGCAGTGAAAATACGTGTAGAGCTTTCTTT. Encoded protein: CVSSENTCRAFF.

The V call is TRBV4-1, the J call TRBJ2-1; 9 bases are shared with TRBD2. Germline V CDR1 and CDR2: MGHRA, YSYEKL. The CDR3 is 17 amino acids. V was pared by 2 bases and J by 7 bases, with 12 bases of the junction left unmatched. The CDR3 coding sequence is TGCGCCAGCAGCCAAACTGGCGGGAGGGCCATAGGGAATGAGCAGTTCTTC. Translation: CASSQTGGRAIGNEQFF.

Note on this clonotype: A junction end diverges from the germline sequence, so it may reflect a read error. The chain is built from TRBV11-3 and TRBJ2-7; perhaps TRBD2 as D (6 bases). The CDR3 length is 15 residues. Germline V gene data show CDR1 as SGHNT and CDR2 as YENEEA. The CDR3 nucleotides read TGTGCCAGTAGCTTCTCAGCGGGCATTGACTACGAGCAATACTTC. Its protein product is CASSFSAGIDYEQYF.

Judged by abundance, this clonotype is medium-sized. CDR3 protein: CSARGAYAHEQFF. In nucleotides, the CDR3 is TGCAGTGCTAGAGGGGCCTATGCACATGAGCAGTTCTTC. The gene calls are TRBV20-1 and TRBJ2-1; D is ambiguous. Germline CDR1 reads DFQATT; CDR2 reads SNEGSKA (reference sequence). The V end was cut by 1 base, the J end by 8 bases, with 12 bases between. This CDR3 is built from 13 residues.

This clonotype has more than one count but fewer than ten. In DNA form, the CDR3 reads TGCGCCAGCAGCCAAGGGACTAGCGGGGGGGGCTACAATGAGCAGTTCTTC. Its protein is CASSQGTSGGGYNEQFF. This chain joins TRBV4-1 and TRBJ2-1; 15 bases agree with TRBD2. The CDR3 length is 17 residues. V was pared by 1 base and J by 3 bases, with 1 base of the junction left unmatched. Germline assignment: CDR1 MGHRA and CDR2 YSYEKL.

Details on this clonotype: At one end the junction does not follow the germline gene, possibly because of a read error. The rearrangement joins TRBV11-1 to TRBJ2-7, with D perhaps matching TRBD1 or TRBD2 (5 bases each). This CDR3 is built from 13 residues. In germline, CDR1 is SGHAT, CDR2 FQDESV (reference sequence). The CDR3 protein is CASRLETGTEQYF. The CDR3 DNA sequence: TGCGCCAGCCGCTTAGAAACCGGGACCGAGCAGTACTTC.

Turning to this clonotype: The conserved closing phenylalanine or tryptophan is absent in this CDR3, likely reflecting a read error. The rearrangement links TRBV5-5 to TRBJ1-5, with TRBD1 matching over 8 bases. Germline V CDR1 and CDR2: SGHKS, YYEKEE (reference sequence). The CDR3 consists of 14 residues. DNA for the CDR3: TGTGCCAGCAGCCCCGACAGGGGCAATCATCCCCAGCATTCT. Translated: CASSPDRGNHPQHS.

This clonotype was seen many times. This chain joins TRBV6-1 and TRBJ1-2; 9 nucleotides align to TRBD1. Looked up from germline, CDR1 is MNHNS and CDR2 is SASEGT. The V and J ends lost 7 bases and 4 bases, in that order; junction bases with no gene match: 4. This CDR3 contains 13 residues. CDR3 sequence: CASISTGGYGYTF. The CDR3 nucleotides read TGTGCCAGCATTTCGACAGGGGGCTATGGCTACACCTTC.

This clonotype was seen at least ten times. The chain joins TRBV6-6 to TRBJ2-4, with D unclear. Germline CDR1 is MNHNY and CDR2 is SVGAGI (reference sequence). The CDR3 has 14 residues. V was trimmed by 7 bases and J by 8 bases, leaving 18 bases between them. In DNA, the CDR3 is TGTGCCAGCACTACCGATCGTGAAGGTTACATTCAGTACTTC. This codes for CASTTDREGYIQYF.

As for this clonotype: The germline gene is not matched at one end of the junction; a read error may be the cause. The chain combines TRBV29-1 with TRBJ1-6; D unresolved. Germline V gene lookup returns CDR1 SQVTM and CDR2 ANQGSEA. The CDR3 length is 13 residues. As DNA, the CDR3 is TGCAGCTTTGAAGTAGCGCTAAATTCACCCCTCCACTTT. Its protein product is CSFEVALNSPLHF.

There are a few counts of this clonotype. CDR3 sequence (DNA): TGCAGTGCCGAGCGGGGGGTCAGGACCCAGTACTTC. The encoded protein is CSAERGVRTQYF. V is TRBV20-1 and J is TRBJ2-5, with 9 bases matching TRBD2. The ends lost 6 bases at V and 7 bases at J; junction bases unmatched: 6. The CDR3 contains 12 residues. Germline V CDR1 and CDR2: DFQATT, SNEGSKA (reference sequence).

About this clonotype itself: This may stem from a read error, because a much larger clone lies one nucleotide away. The conserved phenylalanine or tryptophan normally closing the CDR3 is absent here, so this likely arose from a read error. The chain couples TRBV5-1 to TRBJ2-1, with D perhaps given as TRBD1 or TRBD2 (5 bases each). The CDR3 spans 15 residues. V was trimmed by 4 bases and J by 0 bases, leaving 11 bases between them. Germline values: CDR1 SGHRS, CDR2 YFSETQ. The CDR3 loop reads CASSLRESSYNEQFS. The CDR3 nucleotides are TGCGCCAGCAGCCTCAGGGAGAGCTCCTACAATGAGCAGTTCTCC.

In this sample, this clonotype turned up once. The chain recombines TRBV4-2 with TRBJ2-3; D assignment may be TRBD1 or TRBD2 (6 bases each). The germline V and J ends were trimmed by 0 bases and 3 bases, with 16 bases remaining between them. The CDR3 runs to 17 residues. In germline, CDR1 is LGHNA, CDR2 YNFKEQ. The CDR3 here is CASSQDNVGGRTDTQYF. For the CDR3, the DNA is TGTGCCAGCAGCCAAGATAATGTGGGGGGCCGGACAGATACGCAGTATTTT.

At least ten counts were recorded for this clonotype. The CDR3 DNA sequence: TGCAGTGCTACTACTAGCGGCGAGCAGTACTTC. Protein: CSATTSGEQYF. The chain is built from TRBV20-1 and TRBJ2-7; 8 nucleotides line up with TRBD2. CDR1 DFQATT and CDR2 SNEGSKA come from the germline V gene (reference sequence). V lost 4 bases and J lost 6; bases outside the gene matches: 2. The CDR3 totals 11 residues.

To note about this clonotype: The junction departs from the called germline gene at one end, perhaps through a read error. The chain uses TRBV20-1 and TRBJ2-7; a possible D gene is TRBD2 (5 bases). The CDR3 length is 16 residues. CDR1 and CDR2 from the germline V gene are DFQATT and SNEGSKA (reference sequence). CDR3 sequence: CSAGDMVARGINEQYF. The CDR3 DNA sequence: TGCAGTGCTGGAGATATGGTAGCGAGAGGGATCAACGAGCAGTACTTC.

This clonotype was found a few times. The V gene is TRBV6-2 or TRBV6-3, the J gene TRBJ2-1, with TRBD2 identical over 7 bases. The CDR3 totals 15 residues. The V segment lost 2 bases and the J segment 9 bases; nucleotides outside the gene matches: 10. CDR1 is MNHEY, CDR2 SVGEGT, per germline. The CDR3 loop is CASSYGLEAGIEQFF. In DNA form, the CDR3 reads TGTGCCAGCAGTTACGGACTAGAAGCTGGCATTGAGCAGTTCTTC.

Regarding this clonotype: Given a much more abundant clone one base away, this may be a read error. The CDR3 spells CASSTRADYKIGELFF. The CDR3 bases are TGCGCCAGCAGCACCCGGGCAGACTACAAAATCGGGGAGCTGTTTTTT. V usage is TRBV4-1 and J usage is TRBJ2-2; weak D call: TRBD2 (5 bases). CDR3 size: 16 residues. With 5 bases removed from V and 7 bases from J, the gap between germline ends came to 20 bases. Germline CDR1 is MGHRA and CDR2 is YSYEKL.

In regard to this clonotype: Given a much more abundant clone one base away, this may be a read error. The J gene is TRBJ1-4, the V gene TRBV6-5, with a possible D match to TRBD1 (5 bases). CDR3 length: 14 amino acids. Germline V lookup: CDR1 MNHEY, CDR2 SVGAGI. DNA of the CDR3: TGTACCAGCAGTTACGGGGGGATTAATGAAAAACTGTTTTTT. Its protein is CTSSYGGINEKLFF.

Remarks on this clonotype: Sequence at one end of the junction differs from germline and may be a read error. The rearrangement uses TRBV6-2 or TRBV6-3 and TRBJ1-5, with 8 bases that match TRBD1. Germline CDR1 is MNHEY and CDR2 is SVGEGT. This CDR3 spans 15 amino acids. The CDR3 loop reads CASRGQGVGNQAQHF. DNA for the CDR3: TGTGCCAGCAGAGGACAGGGTGTGGGCAATCAGGCCCAGCATTTT.

This clonotype has a single count. This may arise from a read error, as a much more abundant clone is one base away. This sequence joins TRBV6-6 and TRBJ1-4; D remains unclear. Germline CDR1 reads MNHNY; CDR2 reads SVGAGI (reference sequence). Trimming removed 0 bases from V and 8 bases from J, with 10 bases in between. CDR3 length equals 14 residues. CDR3 sequence (DNA): TGTGCCAGCAGTTACTCAGGATATCGGGAAAAACTGTTTTTT. Its translation: CASSYSGYREKLFF.